This TCR beta chain was recovered during a study of blood T cell repertoires in COVID-19. The study recruited people aged roughly 18 to 89 years across some 23 US areas. Exposed participants encountered a COVID-19 case during the 2 weeks preceding study entry. CDR1 SGHRS and CDR2 YFSETQ come from the germline V gene. The V and J ends lost 5 bases and 0 bases respectively, with 17 bases between them. This CDR3 has 16 residues. This clone was counted once. Only in-frame clones appear in the TCRdb table, and some are missing; sequencing was by immunoSEQ multiplex PCR. The data show 350,000 to 450,000 clones, 88% seen once.

The sequenced material came from PBMCs or T cells enriched from blood (not recorded which). The V and J genes are TRBV5-1 and TRBJ1-2; weak D call: TRBD1 (5 bases). The TCR originated in a woman aged 18-35 years who had been exposed to COVID-19. Here the CDR3 DNA reads TGCGCCAGCAGTCCCCTTACAGGTCCCGCTAACTATGGCTACACCTTC. Its protein product is CASSPLTGPANYGYTF.